These 11 T cell receptor beta chains share one sample of origin, sequenced in a study of a mutant IDH1 vaccine in newly diagnosed glioma (dated by TCRdb to the early 2020s). Which antigens these TCRs recognize remains unknown. The time point tag for this specimen amounts to: week 47, end of study. A 20-mer mutant IDH1 peptide at 300 micrograms in Montanide made up each vaccine dose, which was injected subcutaneously together with topical imiquimod. Library generation was performed with the immunoSEQ multiplex PCR assay. Not all clones reach the TCRdb copy of this immuneACCESS table, which keeps in-frame sequences only. Checked studies attribute under half of the gap to unresolved V genes and leave the rest unexplained. The sample table shows 77,000 or so clones, and about 81% are seen once. More than 4.5% of the sample rests with the top ten. Specimen: PBMCs, collected from a glioma patient whose treatment included an IDH1 peptide vaccine. The receptors stem from a man aged 35 to 55 with glioma.

The chain has TRBV29-1 and TRBJ2-3, with D perhaps matching TRBD1 (5 bases). Trimming left V 2 bases short and J 2 bases short, with 8 bases between. The germline V gene encodes CDR1 SQVTM and CDR2 ANQGSEA. The CDR3 totals 13 residues. The CDR3 sequence: CSVEYRITDTQYF. CDR3 bases: TGCAGCGTTGAATACAGGATCACAGATACGCAGTATTTT.

Here the CDR3 reads CASSLYHRNEQYF. In DNA form, the CDR3 reads TGTGCCAGCAGTCTCTACCATAGGAACGAGCAGTACTTC. This sequence joins TRBV28 and TRBJ2-7; D gene uncertain. V lost 5 bases, J lost 5 bases, and 13 bases lay in between. The CDR3 is 13 residues long. CDR1 is MDHEN and CDR2 is SYDVKM in the germline V gene. Full variable domain (missing parts from reference TRBV28 and TRBJ2-7): DVKVTQSSRYLVKRTGEKVFLECVQDMDHENMFWYRQDPGLGLRLIYFSYDVKMKEKGDIPEGYSVSREKKERFSLILESASTNQTSMYLCASSLYHRNEQYFGPGTRLTVT.

The chain couples TRBV6-5 to TRBJ2-7, with TRBD1 matching 10 bases. V shed 7 bases and J 6 bases; nucleotides not matched to a gene: 9. In germline, CDR1 is MNHEY, CDR2 SVGAGI. The CDR3 runs 14 residues. The CDR3 loop is CASMRPGQGFEQYF. In nucleotides, the CDR3 is TGTGCCAGCATGAGGCCGGGACAGGGGTTCGAGCAGTACTTC.

The CDR3 coding sequence is TGTGCCAGCAGTTACGCCCCACAGGGGGCTTATGAAAAACTGTTTTTT. Its protein product is CASSYAPQGAYEKLFF. The V gene is TRBV6-5, the J gene TRBJ1-4; 9 bases align to TRBD1. The V segment lost 2 bases and the J segment 6 bases; nucleotides outside the gene matches: 7. Germline V gives CDR1 MNHEY, CDR2 SVGAGI. CDR3 size: 16 residues.

This chain connects TRBV30 to TRBJ1-1; 10 bases map to TRBD1. CDR3 size: 16 residues. Trimming removed 0 bases from V and 5 bases from J; junction bases left unmatched: 9. Germline V gives CDR1 GTSNPN, CDR2 SVGIG (reference sequence). The CDR3 here is CAWSVRGGQGDTEAFF. The CDR3 nucleotides are TGTGCCTGGAGTGTTAGGGGAGGACAGGGGGATACTGAAGCTTTCTTT.

The table lists this clone with a few counts. V gene TRBV9 combines with J gene TRBJ1-5, with D maybe TRBD1 (5 bases). Germline CDR1 SGDLS, CDR2 YYNGEE. Between the trimmed V and J ends, which lost 3 bases and 0 bases, there was a span of 10 bases. This CDR3 spans 15 amino acids. The CDR3, as DNA: TGTGCCAGCAGCGAGGGAGGGACTAGCAATCAGCCCCAGCATTTT. Its protein product is CASSEGGTSNQPQHF.

This chain joins TRBV27 and TRBJ2-5, with 9 bases aligning to TRBD2. J was trimmed by 4 bases and V by 3 bases; bases with no gene match: 9. CDR1 MNHEY and CDR2 SMNVEV come from the germline V gene (reference sequence). The CDR3 covers 16 residues. The CDR3 DNA follows: TGTGCCAGCAGTTTCCGGGCGGGAGGGCCCCGAGAGACCCAGTACTTC. Translating gives CASSFRAGGPRETQYF.

The chain joins TRBV9 to TRBJ2-1, with D perhaps matching TRBD2 (6 bases). The germline V and J ends were trimmed by 0 bases and 0 bases, with 16 bases remaining between them. The CDR3 length is 18 residues. The V gene's germline CDR1 is SGDLS and CDR2 YYNGEE. CDR3 residues: CASSVAGSSVSSYNEQFF. The CDR3 nucleotides are TGTGCCAGCAGCGTAGCCGGATCTAGCGTTAGCTCCTACAATGAGCAGTTCTTC.

This chain joins TRBV30 and TRBJ1-1; D is possibly TRBD1 (5 bases). The germline V and J ends were trimmed by 4 bases and 5 bases, with 11 bases remaining between them. Per the germline V gene, CDR1 is GTSNPN and CDR2 is SVGIG (reference sequence). The CDR3 contains 12 residues. For the CDR3, the DNA is TGTGCCTGGACGAGGGGAGGGACTGAAGCTTTCTTT. Its protein product is CAWTRGGTEAFF.

This rearrangement joins TRBV19 to TRBJ1-4, with 7 nucleotides matching TRBD1. The CDR3 loop spans 14 amino acids. The V gene end was trimmed by 5 bases and the J gene end by 2 bases; junction bases not matched to a gene: 2. The germline V gene encodes CDR1 LNHDA and CDR2 SQIVND (reference sequence). The DNA of the CDR3 is TGTGCCAGTAGTGCGACAGGGACTAATGAAAAACTGTTTTTT. Translated, it gives CASSATGTNEKLFF.

The V call is TRBV6-5, the J call TRBJ1-2; D might be TRBD1 (6 bases). This CDR3 is 14 amino acids long. V lost 5 bases and J 7 bases, leaving 17 bases between the germline ends. Looked up from germline, CDR1 is MNHEY and CDR2 is SVGAGI. The CDR3 bases are TGTGCCAGCAGTAGGGGGGGCAGGGATGGTGGCTACACCTTC. This encodes CASSRGGRDGGYTF.